The sequence of this TCR beta chain was determined in a study of blood T cell repertoires in COVID-19. V was clipped by 1 base and J by 3 bases, with 16 bases between them. The CDR3 runs 17 residues. Germline CDR1 and CDR2: SGHTA and FQGNSA. TCRdb's table, derived via immunoSEQ multiplex PCR, lists solely in-frame clones and lacks some. The sample has a few hundred thousand clones, around 90% seen once; the top ten hold 0.75% to 0.85%. The chain has TRBV7-2 and TRBJ2-1; perhaps TRBD2 as D (5 bases). Specimen: peripheral blood. The TCR was taken from a man aged 18 to 29 with COVID-19, enrolled during active disease. The DNA for the CDR3 is TGTGCCAGCAGCTTAGGTTTCTCTAGCAAGGTCTACAATGAGCAGTTCTTC. This encodes CASSLGFSSKVYNEQFF.